The source of this T cell receptor (beta chain) is a study of blood T cell repertoires in COVID-19. Sequenced by immunoSEQ multiplex PCR; TCRdb stores in-frame clones only, minus some. The data hold 200,000 to 300,000 clones, with roughly 86% observed a single time. The CDR3 loop spans 19 amino acids. V lost 2 bases and J lost 6; bases outside the gene matches: 17. CDR1 is MNHNS and CDR2 is SASEGT in the germline V gene. This TCR derives from an older woman with COVID-19, enrolled during active disease. The sample was peripheral blood. This chain links TRBV6-1 with TRBJ2-7, with TRBD2 matching 12 bases. The CDR3 region is CASSERRLAGVSPRGEQYF. CDR3 in DNA: TGTGCCAGCAGTGAAAGGAGACTAGCGGGAGTTTCCCCTCGAGGCGAGCAGTACTTC.